This TCR beta chain was retrieved from a study of blood T cell repertoires in COVID-19. Study-level information: The analysed material was cDNA or gDNA that came from T cells, B-cell-depleted T cells, or PBMCs.

CDR1 and CDR2 from the germline V gene are MNHEY and SMNVEV (reference sequence). This CDR3 contains 15 residues. With 3 bases clipped from V and 4 bases from J, the junction kept 7 bases outside the gene matches. TCRdb keeps only in-frame clones here, not all; method: immunoSEQ multiplex PCR. The sample lists around 63,000 clones, roughly 90% seen once, with 1.3% in the top ten. This clonotype was sampled from an elderly woman with acute or convalescent COVID-19. The sequenced sample consisted of peripheral blood. The chain recombines TRBV27 with TRBJ1-2; 8 nucleotides align to TRBD1. Written as DNA, the CDR3 is TGTGCCAGCAGTTTCCGGACAGGGAGGGGCTATGGCTACACCTTC. Amino acid sequence: CASSFRTGRGYGYTF.